The 27 T cell receptor beta chains in this list originate from one sample, sequenced in a study of pediatric ulcerative colitis. Profiling relied on immunoSEQ multiplex PCR, and the TCRdb table lists in-frame clones only, not all of them. This sample has about 64,000 clones, with 86% found just once. The specimen was blood. The receptors were gathered from a boy younger than 18 with severe ulcerative colitis.

J is TRBJ2-5 and V is TRBV2; 7 bases line up with TRBD1. This CDR3 contains 13 residues. Germline CDR1 reads SNHLY; CDR2 reads FYNNEI. V shed 7 bases and J 5 bases; nucleotides not matched to a gene: 7. CDR3 in amino acids: CASTLQGWETQYF. The CDR3 DNA sequence: TGTGCCAGCACCCTACAGGGGTGGGAGACCCAGTACTTC.

The V and J genes are TRBV9 and TRBJ2-5; no clear D. Per germline, CDR1 SGDLS and CDR2 YYNGEE. The CDR3 contains 13 residues. The V and J ends lost 3 bases and 5 bases respectively, with 11 bases between them. CDR3 nucleotide sequence: TGTGCCAGCAGCGCCCCTCCCGGGGAGACCCAGTACTTC. Translating gives CASSAPPGETQYF.

This chain connects TRBV11-3 to TRBJ1-1; no firm D call. Between the trimmed V and J ends, which lost 3 bases and 5 bases, there was a span of 10 bases. This CDR3 has 13 residues. The germline CDR1 and CDR2 sequences are SGHNT and YENEEA. CDR3 region: CASSLFSGTEAFF. The CDR3 nucleotides are TGTGCCAGCAGCTTGTTTTCCGGGACTGAAGCTTTCTTT.

V gene TRBV7-6 combines with J gene TRBJ1-2; D uncertain. Germline-derived CDR1 and CDR2 are SGHVS and FNYEAQ. The CDR3 covers 11 residues. V lost 5 bases and J 5 bases, leaving 6 bases between the germline ends. The CDR3 sequence is CASSREYGYTF. The CDR3 region has the DNA TGTGCCAGCAGCCGGGAGTATGGCTACACCTTC.

This chain links TRBV25-1 with TRBJ2-3, with TRBD1 as a possible D gene (6 bases). Trimming took 8 bases from V and 4 from J, leaving 16 bases between them. CDR1 is MGHDK and CDR2 is SYGVNS in the germline V gene. This CDR3 is built from 14 residues. The CDR3 loop reads CASAGLGGADTQYF. CDR3 nucleotide sequence: TGTGCCAGCGCAGGGTTAGGGGGAGCAGATACGCAGTATTTT.

This clone was detected a few times. The chain employs TRBV4-1 and TRBJ2-5; 8 nucleotides agree with TRBD1. Germline CDR1 is MGHRA and CDR2 is YSYEKL. The CDR3 is 16 amino acids. After removal of 4 bases from V and 2 bases from J, the junction contained 9 bases not matched to a gene. CDR3 DNA: TGCGCCAGCAGCCCCGAACCTACAGGGGGGCAAGAGACCCAGTACTTC. Translating it yields CASSPEPTGGQETQYF.

In this sample, this clone turned up once. This chain uses TRBV5-1 with TRBJ2-3; the match to TRBD2 covers 9 bases. V lost 3 bases and J lost 1; bases outside the gene matches: 0. The CDR3 runs to 14 residues. Germline CDR1 is SGHRS and CDR2 is YFSETQ. CDR3 loop: CASSWTSGTDTQYF. DNA for the CDR3: TGCGCCAGCAGCTGGACTAGCGGCACAGATACGCAGTATTTT.

The rearrangement joins TRBV30 to TRBJ2-7; 11 nucleotides match TRBD2. Germline values: CDR1 GTSNPN, CDR2 SVGIG (reference sequence). The CDR3 consists of 16 residues. V lost 0 bases to trimming and J lost 8 bases; unmatched junction nucleotides: 12. The CDR3 region has the DNA TGTGCCTGGAGTGTATTAGCGGGAGGGCCTAGTACCAAGCAGTACTTC. Its translation: CAWSVLAGGPSTKQYF.

The V and J genes are TRBV11-3 and TRBJ2-7; possibly TRBD2 for D (5 bases). The CDR3 sequence is 13 residues long. The germline V gene has CDR1 SGHNT and CDR2 YENEEA. V lost 2 bases to trimming and J lost 2 bases, with 7 bases between them. The CDR3 DNA reads as TGTGCCAGCAGCTTACGAGCGGCCTACGAGCAGTACTTC. Amino acids: CASSLRAAYEQYF. The complete variable domain, with remaining parts taken from reference TRBV11-3 and TRBJ2-7, reads EAGVVQSPRYKIIEKKQPVAFWCNPISGHNTLYWYLQNLGQGPELLIRYENEEAVDDSQLPKDRFSAERLKGVDSTLKIQPAELGDSAVYLCASSLRAAYEQYFGPGTRLTVT.

The chain recombines TRBV9 with TRBJ2-3; 7 bases are a match to TRBD2. Trimming at V came to 7 bases and at J to 2 bases, leaving 4 bases not matched to a gene. In germline, CDR1 is SGDLS, CDR2 YYNGEE. This CDR3 comprises 13 residues. For the CDR3, the DNA is TGTGCCAGCGGAGCGGGAACCACAGATACGCAGTATTTT. Its protein product is CASGAGTTDTQYF.

Here the CDR3 reads CASKFIRDNQPQHF. The DNA for the CDR3 is TGTGCCAGTAAATTCATCAGGGATAATCAGCCCCAGCATTTT. The rearrangement joins TRBV19 to TRBJ1-5; a weak D match, TRBD1 (5 bases). Germline loops: CDR1 LNHDA, CDR2 SQIVND (reference sequence). This CDR3 is built from 14 residues. The V end lost 7 bases, the J end lost 4 bases, and 14 bases lay between the germline ends. Based on the CDR3 plus reference TRBV19 and TRBJ1-5, the full variable domain is DGGITQSPKYLFRKEGQNVTLSCEQNLNHDAMYWYRQDPGQGLRLIYYSQIVNDFQKGDIAEGYSVSREKKESFPLTVTSAQKNPTAFYLCASKFIRDNQPQHFGDGTRLSIL.

This clone has more than one count but fewer than ten. The chain uses TRBV25-1 and TRBJ1-2; tentative D call: TRBD1 (5 bases). Germline-derived CDR1 and CDR2 are MGHDK and SYGVNS. This CDR3 has 14 residues. The V end lost 6 bases, the J end lost 0 bases, and 11 bases lay between the germline ends. The CDR3, as DNA: TGTGCCAGCAGGGGGCCTTCAGCTAACTATGGCTACACCTTC. Amino acid sequence: CASRGPSANYGYTF.

The chain couples TRBV5-1 to TRBJ2-5; 12 bases are a match to TRBD1. Germline V gene lookup returns CDR1 SGHRS and CDR2 YFSETQ. The CDR3 is 16 residues long. J lost 5 bases, V lost 0 bases, and 5 bases had no gene match. In DNA form, the CDR3 reads TGCGCCAGCAGCTTGGAGGGACAGGGGGCTGGTGAGACCCAGTACTTC. It specifies CASSLEGQGAGETQYF.

This sequence joins TRBV7-6 and TRBJ2-1, with TRBD2 as a possible D gene (5 bases). Trimming shortened V by 1 base and J by 0 bases, and 13 bases separated the two germline ends. The CDR3 has 17 amino acids. Germline CDR1 reads SGHVS; CDR2 reads FNYEAQ. The CDR3 loop reads CASSLVVGVSSYNEQFF. CDR3 sequence (DNA): TGTGCCAGCAGCTTAGTGGTCGGGGTGAGCTCCTACAATGAGCAGTTCTTC.

This chain joins TRBV5-8 and TRBJ2-7; D call uncertain. The V end was cut by 0 bases, the J end by 3 bases, with 7 bases between. CDR3 length equals 13 residues. Germline loops: CDR1 SGHTS, CDR2 YDEGEE. The chain's CDR3 is CASSLALGYEQYF. In nucleotides, the CDR3 is TGTGCCAGCAGCTTGGCCCTGGGCTACGAGCAGTACTTC.

The chain recombines TRBV9 with TRBJ2-1, with 8 bases aligning to TRBD2. The CDR3 runs 15 residues. V dropped 3 bases and J dropped 7; count of bases not matched to a gene: 9. Germline CDR1 SGDLS, CDR2 YYNGEE. The CDR3 loop is CASSAPGLVINEQFF. The DNA of the CDR3 is TGTGCCAGCAGCGCACCGGGACTAGTGATTAATGAGCAGTTCTTC.

This clone came up once. V is TRBV14 and J is TRBJ2-6, with no clear D. The V gene's germline CDR1 is SGHDN and CDR2 FVKESK. V gave up 2 bases and J gave up 2 bases, with 7 bases separating them. CDR3 size: 15 residues. This CDR3 reads CASSQILAGANVLTF. CDR3 nucleotide sequence: TGTGCCAGCAGCCAAATACTTGCTGGGGCCAACGTCCTGACTTTC.

V usage is TRBV6-5 and J usage is TRBJ2-7, with D possibly being TRBD2 (6 bases). Germline V CDR1 and CDR2: MNHEY, SVGAGI. The germline V and J ends were trimmed by 2 bases and 5 bases, with 19 bases remaining between them. The CDR3 loop spans 16 amino acids. CDR3 amino acids: CASSYALAAIADEQYF. CDR3 DNA: TGTGCCAGCAGTTACGCTTTGGCAGCAATAGCGGACGAGCAGTACTTC.

CDR3 in DNA: TGTGCCAGCAGACCCCGGACAGGGGGCGCCCCCTCTGGGGCCAACGTCCTGACTTTC. Translated: CASRPRTGGAPSGANVLTF. The chain links TRBV7-6 to TRBJ2-6; 11 bases map to TRBD1. J was trimmed by 0 bases and V by 6 bases; bases with no gene match: 10. The length of the CDR3 is 19 residues. The germline V gene has CDR1 SGHVS and CDR2 FNYEAQ.

The CDR3 DNA reads TGTGCCAGCTCACCAGTCAGGGCGAACACCGGGGAGCTGTTTTTT. This translates into CASSPVRANTGELFF. V usage is TRBV18 and J usage is TRBJ2-2; a weak D match, TRBD1 (5 bases). Trimming took off 2 bases at V and 0 bases at J, with 7 bases between the two ends. The germline V gene has CDR1 KGHSH and CDR2 LQKENI. The CDR3 is made up of 15 amino acids.

This rearrangement joins TRBV18 to TRBJ1-2; D not resolved. V was shortened by 2 bases and J by 2 bases, with 18 bases between the two germline ends. Germline V gene lookup returns CDR1 KGHSH and CDR2 LQKENI. This CDR3 comprises 17 residues. In nucleotides, the CDR3 is TGTGCCAGCTCACCAAAGGCCGTCTCAGAAGGGAACTATGGCTACACCTTC. Translated: CASSPKAVSEGNYGYTF.

The genes are TRBV6-1 and TRBJ2-1; 12 positions match TRBD2. The CDR3 is 14 residues long. V lost 8 bases, J lost 7 bases, and 6 bases stayed unmatched. In germline, CDR1 is MNHNS, CDR2 SASEGT. The CDR3 DNA reads as TGTGCCAGCTGCCAGACTAGCGGGAGAAATGAGCAGTTCTTC. Translating gives CASCQTSGRNEQFF.

The chain combines TRBV7-9 with TRBJ2-1; 13 nucleotides align to TRBD2. CDR1 and CDR2 from the germline V gene are SEHNR and FQNEAQ (reference sequence). Germline trimming cut 5 bases from V and 6 bases from J; bases unmatched to any gene: 7. The CDR3 is made up of 16 amino acids. CDR3 protein: CASSRTSGSLPNEQFF. In nucleotides, the CDR3 is TGTGCCAGCAGCCGGACTAGCGGGAGTCTTCCCAATGAGCAGTTCTTC.

The chain uses TRBV4-3 and TRBJ2-1; possibly TRBD2 for D (5 bases). V was cut by 0 bases and J by 3 bases, with 12 bases left in between. The CDR3 has 16 amino acids. Germline V gene sequence: CDR1 LGHNA, CDR2 YSLEER. The CDR3 DNA follows: TGCGCCAGCAGCCAAGACAGGCGGGTTGACTACAATGAGCAGTTCTTC. It translates to CASSQDRRVDYNEQFF.

V usage is TRBV5-6 and J usage is TRBJ1-1, with unresolved D. The germline V and J ends were trimmed by 0 bases and 0 bases, with 9 bases remaining between them. The germline V gene encodes CDR1 SGHDT and CDR2 YYEEEE. This CDR3 is 15 amino acids long. The CDR3 coding sequence is TGTGCCAGCAGCTTGGGCGCTTTCATGAACACTGAAGCTTTCTTT. Protein product: CASSLGAFMNTEAFF.

J is TRBJ1-1 and V is TRBV29-1, with 9 bases that match TRBD1. The CDR3 is 12 residues long. The junction had 4 bases not matched to a gene; V was cut back by 7 bases and J by 4 bases. Germline V gene sequence: CDR1 SQVTM, CDR2 ANQGSEA. The CDR3 DNA sequence: TGCAGCGGTCGGACAGGGGTCACTGAAGCTTTCTTT. Translated, it gives CSGRTGVTEAFF.

This clone has only one observation. V is TRBV19 and J is TRBJ2-7, with no clear D. In germline, CDR1 is LNHDA, CDR2 SQIVND (reference sequence). V lost 5 bases and J lost 6, with 8 bases in between. The CDR3 is 11 amino acids. Here the CDR3 reads CASSWLGEQYF. Here the CDR3 DNA reads TGTGCCAGTAGTTGGCTCGGCGAGCAGTACTTC.